What follows are 3 T cell receptor beta chains derived from one specimen sequenced in a study of blood T cell repertoires in COVID-19. TCRdb's table, derived via immunoSEQ multiplex PCR, lists solely in-frame clones and lacks some. The data hold 300,000 to 350,000 clones, with 90% observed a single time. The sample consisted of peripheral blood. These receptors were obtained from a woman aged 35 to 49 with COVID-19, enrolled during active disease.

V and J are TRBV5-1 and TRBJ2-1; 11 bases line up with TRBD2. Looked up from germline, CDR1 is SGHRS and CDR2 is YFSETQ. This CDR3 spans 16 amino acids. The J segment lost 4 bases and the V segment lost 0 bases, leaving 3 bases of the junction unmatched. The CDR3 sequence is CASSLELAGVYNEQFF. CDR3 sequence (DNA): TGCGCCAGCAGCTTGGAACTAGCGGGGGTTTACAATGAGCAGTTCTTC.

V usage is TRBV5-1 and J usage is TRBJ1-1; D gene unclear. Germline CDR1 and CDR2: SGHRS and YFSETQ. Trimming removed 2 bases at V and 0 bases at J, with 17 bases between. The CDR3 loop spans 17 amino acids. CDR3 nucleotides: TGCGCCAGCAGCTTCTCACTCAAGGAACTAATGAACACTGAAGCTTTCTTT. It specifies CASSFSLKELMNTEAFF.

V and J are TRBV7-9 and TRBJ1-4, with TRBD1 matching over 7 bases. CDR3 length: 12 amino acids. Germline assignment: CDR1 SEHNR and CDR2 FQNEAQ (reference sequence). V lost 3 bases and J lost 12; bases outside the gene matches: 4. The CDR3 DNA reads TGTGCCAGCAGCTTTACAGGGGAGGAACTGTTTTTT. Encoded protein: CASSFTGEELFF.